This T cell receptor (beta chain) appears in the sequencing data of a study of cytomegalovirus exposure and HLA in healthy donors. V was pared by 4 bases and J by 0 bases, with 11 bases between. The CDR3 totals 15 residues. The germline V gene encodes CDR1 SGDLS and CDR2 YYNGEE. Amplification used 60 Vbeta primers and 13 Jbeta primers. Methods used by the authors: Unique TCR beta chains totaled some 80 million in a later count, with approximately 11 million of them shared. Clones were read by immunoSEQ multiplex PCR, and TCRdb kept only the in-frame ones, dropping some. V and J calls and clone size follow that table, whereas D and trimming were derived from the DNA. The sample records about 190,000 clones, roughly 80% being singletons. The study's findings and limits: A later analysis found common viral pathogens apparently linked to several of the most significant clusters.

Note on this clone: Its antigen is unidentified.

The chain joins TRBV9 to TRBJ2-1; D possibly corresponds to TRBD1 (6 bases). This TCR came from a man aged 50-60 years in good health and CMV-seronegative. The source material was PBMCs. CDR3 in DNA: TGTGCCAGCAGCTTCAGGGACAACTCCTACAATGAGCAGTTCTTC. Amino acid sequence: CASSFRDNSYNEQFF.